This TCR beta chain was obtained from a study of identical twins. Whole-study results and caveats: Abundant beta clonotypes from cord blood had fewer insertions, unlike memory repertoires, which showed none.

The CDR3 runs 18 residues. Trimming removed 5 bases from V and 4 bases from J; junction bases left unmatched: 10. Regarding this clonotype: Its antigen remains unidentified.

TCRdb re-derived calls from the 5' RACE reads in MiXCR, one entry per CDR3 protein. The sample includes 600,000 to 850,000 distinct CDR3 sequences, 15% to 20% of them seen just once. In addition, the sample was reused for a study of T cells expressing NK-cell markers.

Specimen: PBMCs. This rearrangement joins TRBV12-3 or TRBV12-4 to TRBJ2-3, with 15 bases lining up with TRBD2. The sequence was collected from a woman aged 18-29 years in good health. Here the CDR3 DNA reads TGTGCCAGCAGTCCGATGGGACTAGCGGGAGGCGGGTCAGATACGCAGTATTTT. Its translation: CASSPMGLAGGGSDTQYF.